The 27 T cell receptor beta chains listed next were all sequenced from one sample in a study of blood T cell repertoires in COVID-19. Sequenced by immunoSEQ multiplex PCR; TCRdb stores in-frame clones only, minus some. The profile shows tens of thousands of clones, about 83% of them singletons. The sequencing input was peripheral blood. These receptors were taken from a man in his forties or fifties with COVID-19, enrolled during active disease.

This clone was counted a single time. V usage is TRBV5-1 and J usage is TRBJ1-1, with D unresolved. The CDR3 is 14 residues long. Germline-derived CDR1 and CDR2 are SGHRS and YFSETQ. Deletions cut 1 base from V and 0 bases from J, with 7 bases between. Here the CDR3 DNA reads TGCGCCAGCAGCTTGTCGGGATTGAACACTGAAGCTTTCTTT. As protein: CASSLSGLNTEAFF.

This clone was seen once. The chain recombines TRBV5-6 with TRBJ2-3; TRBD2 matches 9 bases. Trimming removed 4 bases from V and 0 bases from J; junction bases left unmatched: 6. Germline-derived CDR1 and CDR2 are SGHDT and YYEEEE. The CDR3 consists of 16 residues. As DNA, the CDR3 is TGTGCCAGCAGCACCCGGACTAGCGAAAGCACAGATACGCAGTATTTT. It yields the protein CASSTRTSESTDTQYF.

A few counts support this clone. The rearrangement links TRBV28 to TRBJ2-7, with D possibly being TRBD2 (5 bases). The V end lost 5 bases, the J end lost 0 bases, and 20 bases lay between the germline ends. The CDR3 consists of 17 residues. Germline V gene sequence: CDR1 MDHEN, CDR2 SYDVKM. CDR3 bases: TGTGCCAGCAGTCCTTCCGGACTCTACCAAAGCTCCTACGAGCAGTACTTC. Protein sequence: CASSPSGLYQSSYEQYF.

The chain recombines TRBV19 with TRBJ2-2, with 7 positions matching TRBD2. J gave up 2 bases and V 6 bases, and 9 bases lay outside the gene matches. CDR1 and CDR2 from the germline V gene are LNHDA and SQIVND (reference sequence). The CDR3 spans 16 residues. CDR3 coding DNA: TGTGCCAGTAGCCGACCTAGCGGAGCTAACACCGGGGAGCTGTTTTTT. This gives the protein CASSRPSGANTGELFF.

The chain is built from TRBV5-1 and TRBJ1-1, with D possibly matching TRBD1 (6 bases). Germline lookup yields CDR1 SGHRS and CDR2 YFSETQ. CDR3 length: 14 amino acids. Trimming left V 5 bases short and J 5 bases short, with 16 bases between. The CDR3 region has the DNA TGCGCCAGCAGACCGGGCGGACAGTTGACTGAAGCTTTCTTT. The encoded protein is CASRPGGQLTEAFF.

The rearrangement joins TRBV30 to TRBJ2-6, with D tentatively TRBD1 (6 bases). From germline, CDR1 is GTSNPN and CDR2 SVGIG (reference sequence). V was cut by 8 bases and J by 2 bases, with 16 bases left in between. CDR3 length: 15 amino acids. CDR3 DNA sequence: TGTGCCAGCAGCAGGGGCAGGGCTGGGGCCAACGTCCTGACTTTC. The encoded protein is CASSRGRAGANVLTF.

The J gene is TRBJ1-5, the V gene TRBV27; weak D call: TRBD1 (5 bases). Trimming cost V 5 bases and J 0 bases, with 11 bases left between them. There are 15 residues in the CDR3. The germline V gene encodes CDR1 MNHEY and CDR2 SMNVEV (reference sequence). For the CDR3, the DNA is TGTGCCAGCAGTAGTAGGGGATATAGCAATCAGCCCCAGCATTTT. Translation gives CASSSRGYSNQPQHF.

The chain joins TRBV28 to TRBJ1-4; D remains unclear. Germline lookup yields CDR1 MDHEN and CDR2 SYDVKM. The germline V and J ends were trimmed by 6 bases and 8 bases, with 4 bases remaining between them. This CDR3 region has 10 residues. The CDR3 protein is CASRAEKLFF. In DNA form, the CDR3 reads TGTGCCAGCAGGGCCGAAAAACTGTTTTTT.

This chain uses TRBV7-3 with TRBJ2-5; 9 bases are shared with TRBD2. CDR3 length: 14 residues. With V trimmed by 2 bases and J by 9 bases, 7 bases remained unmatched. Germline CDR1 and CDR2: SGHTA and FQGTGA. The CDR3 coding sequence is TGTGCCAGCAGCTTACAAGCGGGGGGCAGGGCCCAGTACTTC. Its protein product is CASSLQAGGRAQYF. Together with reference TRBV7-3 and TRBJ2-5, the CDR3 gives the full variable domain: GAGVSQTPSNKVTEKGKYVELRCDPISGHTALYWYRQSLGQGPEFLIYFQGTGAADDSGLPNDRFFAVRPEGSVSTLKIQRTERGDSAVYLCASSLQAGGRAQYFGPGTRLLVL.

This chain links TRBV18 with TRBJ2-2, with D perhaps matching TRBD1 (7 bases). CDR1 and CDR2 from the germline V gene are KGHSH and LQKENI. V shed 3 bases and J shed 4 bases, with 12 bases lying between them. The CDR3 runs 15 residues. The CDR3: CASSPGGTVTGELFF. DNA for the CDR3: TGTGCCAGCTCACCGGGCGGGACAGTCACCGGGGAGCTGTTTTTT.

The chain joins TRBV5-1 to TRBJ2-7; 11 nucleotides align to TRBD2. J was trimmed by 2 bases and V by 4 bases; bases with no gene match: 8. This CDR3 is 16 amino acids long. Germline V CDR1 and CDR2: SGHRS, YFSETQ. The CDR3: CASSPTTSGRTYEQYF. DNA of the CDR3: TGCGCCAGCAGCCCGACCACTAGCGGGAGAACCTACGAGCAGTACTTC.

This rearrangement joins TRBV15 to TRBJ2-1; possible D gene TRBD2, 6 bases. CDR3 length: 14 amino acids. With 3 bases removed from V and 1 base from J, the gap between germline ends came to 7 bases. CDR1 and CDR2 (germline): LNHNV, YYDKDF (reference sequence). The CDR3 spells CATSRSGSYNEQFF. The CDR3 region has the DNA TGTGCCACCAGCAGGAGCGGGTCCTACAATGAGCAGTTCTTC.

V and J are TRBV19 and TRBJ2-1; 11 nucleotides match TRBD2. The V gene's germline CDR1 is LNHDA and CDR2 SQIVND (reference sequence). V lost 3 bases and J lost 8; bases outside the gene matches: 6. The CDR3 consists of 15 residues. CDR3 DNA: TGTGCCAGTAGTATCCCCCTAGCGGGAGGTGATGAGCAGTTCTTC. Protein: CASSIPLAGGDEQFF.

This sequence joins TRBV2 and TRBJ1-5, with a possible D match to TRBD1 (5 bases). The CDR3 extends over 13 amino acids. CDR1 SNHLY and CDR2 FYNNEI come from the germline V gene. Deletions cut 6 bases from V and 8 bases from J, with 14 bases between. The CDR3 protein is CASRRTREEPQHF. As DNA, the CDR3 is TGTGCCAGCAGAAGGACACGGGAGGAGCCCCAGCATTTT.

J is TRBJ2-1 and V is TRBV7-8; 13 nucleotides agree with TRBD2. The CDR3 contains 18 residues. Germline V gene sequence: CDR1 SGHVS, CDR2 FQNEAQ. J was trimmed by 7 bases and V by 5 bases; bases with no gene match: 14. The DNA of the CDR3 is TGTGCCAGCAGCCCCGACCCTCCACTAGCGGGAGGGGATAATGAGCAGTTCTTC. As protein: CASSPDPPLAGGDNEQFF.

This clone was seen once. The chain is built from TRBV2 and TRBJ2-7; the D gene is possibly TRBD1 (5 bases). This CDR3 region has 13 residues. From germline, CDR1 is SNHLY and CDR2 FYNNEI. V dropped 8 bases and J dropped 2 bases, with 13 bases sitting between them. CDR3 in DNA: TGTGCCAGCGCACAGGACCGCGCCTACGAGCAGTACTTC. Amino acid sequence: CASAQDRAYEQYF.

The chain links TRBV6-6 to TRBJ1-5; D not certain. CDR1 is MNHNY, CDR2 SVGAGI, per germline (reference sequence). V shed 10 bases and J shed 9 bases, with 4 bases lying between them. The CDR3 runs 8 residues. CDR3 protein: CATGPQHF. CDR3 nucleotides: TGTGCCACGGGGCCCCAGCATTTT.

The chain links TRBV5-4 to TRBJ2-1, with 7 positions matching TRBD1. The CDR3 sequence is 14 residues long. CDR1 and CDR2 from the germline V gene are SGHNT and YYREEE (reference sequence). The V gene end was trimmed by 1 base and the J gene end by 5 bases; junction bases not matched to a gene: 3. This chain's CDR3 is CASSLNRGDNEQFF. The DNA of the CDR3 is TGTGCCAGCAGCTTGAACAGGGGAGACAATGAGCAGTTCTTC.

This clone was observed many times. The chain employs TRBV6-1 and TRBJ1-5; possible D gene TRBD1, 6 bases. V lost 0 bases to trimming and J lost 5 bases, with 8 bases between them. The CDR3 spans 14 residues. Germline CDR1 is MNHNS and CDR2 is SASEGT. The CDR3, as DNA: TGTGCCAGCAGTGAAGCTAGGGGGTATCAGCCCCAGCATTTT. Protein sequence: CASSEARGYQPQHF.

This clone came up once. The J gene is TRBJ1-5, the V gene TRBV7-9; D is unclear. Trimming took 5 bases from V and 11 from J, leaving 25 bases between them. The CDR3 totals 16 residues. The germline V gene encodes CDR1 SEHNR and CDR2 FQNEAQ (reference sequence). CDR3 bases: TGTGCCAGCAGCGGGTCAGATTCCGAAGACGTGGAGACCCAGCATTTT. Its protein is CASSGSDSEDVETQHF.

The genes are TRBV7-9 and TRBJ1-5; D is possibly TRBD1 (6 bases). Germline V gene sequence: CDR1 SEHNR, CDR2 FQNEAQ (reference sequence). Trimming took off 1 base at V and 4 bases at J, with 17 bases between the two ends. The CDR3 length is 17 residues. Written as DNA, the CDR3 is TGTGCCAGCAGCTTAGTTGGGGGCGGAACGAAAAATCAGCCCCAGCATTTT. Translated, it gives CASSLVGGGTKNQPQHF.

The chain joins TRBV7-9 to TRBJ2-1; 10 bases are a match to TRBD2. V was pared by 5 bases and J by 5 bases, with 6 bases of the junction left unmatched. There are 15 residues in the CDR3. CDR1 is SEHNR, CDR2 FQNEAQ, per germline (reference sequence). The CDR3 DNA reads as TGTGCCAGCAGCCTCGGGACTAGCGTGAACAATGAGCAGTTCTTC. Residues: CASSLGTSVNNEQFF.

The genes are TRBV6-6 and TRBJ2-2, with unresolved D. CDR1 and CDR2 (germline): MNHNY, SVGAGI (reference sequence). The CDR3 loop spans 13 amino acids. Trimming took off 11 bases at V and 7 bases at J, with 17 bases between the two ends. CDR3 amino acids: CACTTQTNGELFF. The CDR3 region has the DNA TGTGCCTGCACGACTCAAACCAACGGGGAGCTGTTTTTT.

This clone is deemed medium-sized. The CDR3 region has the DNA TGCAGTGTTGGAGGGGCGTTCTTC. Translating gives CSVGGAFF. The rearrangement links TRBV20-1 to TRBJ2-1, with D perhaps TRBD2 (6 bases). CDR3 length: 8 amino acids. V was cut by 7 bases and J by 15 bases, with 10 bases left in between. The germline gives CDR1 DFQATT, CDR2 SNEGSKA (reference sequence).

The rearrangement joins TRBV30 to TRBJ2-1; possibly TRBD2 for D (5 bases). Trimming cost V 3 bases and J 8 bases, with 26 bases left between them. Germline V gene sequence: CDR1 GTSNPN, CDR2 SVGIG (reference sequence). The CDR3 covers 17 residues. The CDR3 reads CAWRPTNVGKKRDEQFF. The CDR3 nucleotides read TGTGCCTGGAGGCCTACAAATGTTGGGAAAAAGAGGGATGAGCAGTTCTTC.

The rearrangement links TRBV4-3 to TRBJ2-5, with D possibly matching TRBD2 (5 bases). This CDR3 region has 17 residues. CDR1 is LGHNA and CDR2 is YSLEER in the germline V gene. Trimming removed 0 bases at V and 2 bases at J, with 16 bases between. The CDR3 here is CASSQDRAGRTQETQYF. CDR3 nucleotide sequence: TGCGCCAGCAGCCAAGATCGGGCTGGACGGACTCAAGAGACCCAGTACTTC.

The chain joins TRBV10-3 to TRBJ2-4; a possible D gene is TRBD1 (7 bases). Trimming stripped 5 bases from V and 5 bases from J, with 13 bases between. The CDR3 length is 14 residues. Germline-derived CDR1 and CDR2 are ENHRY and SYGVKD. CDR3 residues: CAISPSGGQNIQYF. The DNA for the CDR3 is TGTGCCATCAGTCCCTCAGGGGGGCAAAACATTCAGTACTTC.